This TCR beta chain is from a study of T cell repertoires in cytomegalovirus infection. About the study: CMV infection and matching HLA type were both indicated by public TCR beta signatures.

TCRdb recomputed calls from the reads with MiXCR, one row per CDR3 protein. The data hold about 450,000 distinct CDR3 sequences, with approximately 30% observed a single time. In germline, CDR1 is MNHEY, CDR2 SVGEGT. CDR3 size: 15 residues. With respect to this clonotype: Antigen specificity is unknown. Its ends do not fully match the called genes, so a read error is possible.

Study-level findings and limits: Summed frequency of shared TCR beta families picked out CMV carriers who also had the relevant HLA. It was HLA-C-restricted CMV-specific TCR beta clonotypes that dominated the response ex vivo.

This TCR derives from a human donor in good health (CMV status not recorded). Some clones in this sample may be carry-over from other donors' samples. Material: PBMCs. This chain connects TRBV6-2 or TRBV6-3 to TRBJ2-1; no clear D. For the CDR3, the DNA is TGTGCCAGCAGTTACGTGGGCGGCTCCTACAATGAGAAGTTCTTC. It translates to CASSYVGGSYNEKFF.